This T cell receptor beta chain originates from a study of T-cell reconstitution after alpha-beta-depleted transplantation in children. Unique molecular identifiers were used in preparing the TCRbeta library. TCRdb re-called the PCR reads through MiXCR, storing one row per CDR3 protein. The table has 490,000 or so distinct CDR3 sequences, about 12% seen once; the top ten hold around 5.8%. The receptor comes from a human donor who donated a stem cell graft to a child with combined immunodeficiency. The sample was PBMCs from the stem cell graft donor, taken from the stem cell graft.

The CDR3 nucleotides read TGTGCCAGCAGCTTAGGCCAGGGTAATACCTACGAGCAGTACTTC. Translated, it gives CASSLGQGNTYEQYF. This sequence joins TRBV7-2 and TRBJ2-7; D might be TRBD1 (5 bases). Germline CDR1 SGHTA, CDR2 FQGNSA. The CDR3 sequence is 15 residues long. V was trimmed by 1 base and J by 2 bases, leaving 12 bases between them. Together with reference TRBV7-2 and TRBJ2-7, the CDR3 gives the full variable domain: GAGVSQSPSNKVTEKGKDVELRCDPISGHTALYWYRQSLGQGLEFLIYFQGNSAPDKSGLPSDRFSAERTGGSVSTLTIQRTQQEDSAVYLCASSLGQGNTYEQYFGPGTRLTVT.